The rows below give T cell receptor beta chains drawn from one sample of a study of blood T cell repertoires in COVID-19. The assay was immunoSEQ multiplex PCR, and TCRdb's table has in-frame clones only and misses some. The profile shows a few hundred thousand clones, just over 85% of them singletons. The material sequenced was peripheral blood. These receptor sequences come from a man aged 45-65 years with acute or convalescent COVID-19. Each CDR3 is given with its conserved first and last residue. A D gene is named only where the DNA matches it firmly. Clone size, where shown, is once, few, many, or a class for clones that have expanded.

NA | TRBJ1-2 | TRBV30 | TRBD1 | TGTGCCTGGTTCTGGACAGGGACTGGAGATGGCTACACCTTC | CAWFWTGTGDGYTF
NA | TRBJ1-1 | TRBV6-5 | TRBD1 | TGTGCCAGCAGTTACACCGGACAGGCGGCTGAAGCTTTCTTT | CASSYTGQAAEAFF
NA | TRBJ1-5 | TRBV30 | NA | TGTGCCTGGAGTGTCACCGGTCAGCCCCAGCATTTT | CAWSVTGQPQHF
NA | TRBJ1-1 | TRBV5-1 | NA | TGCGCCAGCAGCTTGGCTCCCCCCAGCCTTGGAGGGTACACTGAAGCTTTCTTT | CASSLAPPSLGGYTEAFF
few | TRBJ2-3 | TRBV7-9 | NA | TGTGCCAGCAGCTCCAGGGGGGACCCGAGCACAGATACGCAGTATTTT | CASSSRGDPSTDTQYF
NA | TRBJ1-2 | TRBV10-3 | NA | TGTGCCATCAAGCGAGGGCAGTTGCCCTATGGCTACACCTTC | CAIKRGQLPYGYTF
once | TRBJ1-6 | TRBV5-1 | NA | TGCGCCAGCAGCTTCGGAGAGAGCTCCTATAATTCACCCCTCCACTTT | CASSFGESSYNSPLHF
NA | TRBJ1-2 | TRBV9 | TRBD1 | TGTGCCAGCAGCGTAGTCGGGACAGGGAAGGGCTACACCTTC | CASSVVGTGKGYTF
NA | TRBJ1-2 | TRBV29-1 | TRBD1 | TGCAGCGTTTTTCGGACAGGGGATAACTATGGCTACACCTTC | CSVFRTGDNYGYTF
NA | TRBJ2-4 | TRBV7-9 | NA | TGTGCCAGCAGCTATACAGGCGAGGCAGCCAAAAACATTCAGTACTTC | CASSYTGEAAKNIQYF
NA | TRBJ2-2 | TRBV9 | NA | TGTGCCAGCAGCGTAAGGGACTCACCCCCCGGGGAGCTGTTTTTT | CASSVRDSPPGELFF
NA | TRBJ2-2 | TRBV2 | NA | TGTGCCAGCAGGGCCTGGACAGTAAGCACCGGGGAGCTGTTTTTT | CASRAWTVSTGELFF
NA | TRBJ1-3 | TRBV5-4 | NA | TGTGCCAGCAGCCCGGGAGGAGCCTCTGGAAACACCATATATTTT | CASSPGGASGNTIYF
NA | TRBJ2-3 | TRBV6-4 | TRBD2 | TGTGCCAGCAGTGAGGGACTAGCGGGGAGAGATACGCAGTATTTT | CASSEGLAGRDTQYF
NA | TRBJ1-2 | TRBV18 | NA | TGTGCCAGCTCACCGACAAGAGATGGCTACACCTTC | CASSPTRDGYTF
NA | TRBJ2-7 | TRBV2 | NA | TGTGCCAGCAGCGGGTCCTACGAGCAGTACTTC | CASSGSYEQYF
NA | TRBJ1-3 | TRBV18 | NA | TGTGCCAGCTCAGCCGGGAGGACGGGAAACACCATATATTTT | CASSAGRTGNTIYF
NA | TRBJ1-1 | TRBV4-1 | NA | TGCGCCAGCAGCCAGGGCACAGGCCTGAACACTGAAGCTTTCTTT | CASSQGTGLNTEAFF
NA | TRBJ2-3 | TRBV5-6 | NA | TGTGCCAGCAGCTCGAAGGGGGTAGATACGCAGTATTTT | CASSSKGVDTQYF
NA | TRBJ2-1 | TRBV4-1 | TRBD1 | TGCGCCAGCAGCTCCCTGGGGTGGACAGGGGTGCACAATGAGCAGTTCTTC | CASSSLGWTGVHNEQFF
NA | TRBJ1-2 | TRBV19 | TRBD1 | TGTGCCAGTAGTATGAGGGACAGTAACCTTTATGGCTACACCTTC | CASSMRDSNLYGYTF
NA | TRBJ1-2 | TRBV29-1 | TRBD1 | TGCAGCGGGGGGGACAGGAACTATGCTAACTATGGCTACACCTTC | CSGGDRNYANYGYTF
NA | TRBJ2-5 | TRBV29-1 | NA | TGCAGCGTGGGGGCCCCTGAGACCCAGTACTTC | CSVGAPETQYF
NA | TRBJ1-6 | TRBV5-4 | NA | TGTGCCAGCAGCTTGGCATGGGGGGGTTCACCCCTCCACTTT | CASSLAWGGSPLHF
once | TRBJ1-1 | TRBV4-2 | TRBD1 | TGTGCCAGCAGCCCCCCGACAGGGAGTACTGAAGCTTTCTTT | CASSPPTGSTEAFF
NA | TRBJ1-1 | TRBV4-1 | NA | TGCGCCAGCAGCCAGGAGGGGCCCTCGTACACTGAAGCTTTCTTT | CASSQEGPSYTEAFF
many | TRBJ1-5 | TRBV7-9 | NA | TGTGCCAGCAGCTTAGGGGGCCAGCCCCAGCATTTT | CASSLGGQPQHF
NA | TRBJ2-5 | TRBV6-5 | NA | TGTGCCAGCAGTCGAGTAGATCGGCAAGAGACCCAGTACTTC | CASSRVDRQETQYF
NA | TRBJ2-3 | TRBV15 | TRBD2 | TGTGCCACCAGCAGAGGTCGAACTAGCGGGGTAGCAGATACGCAGTATTTT | CATSRGRTSGVADTQYF
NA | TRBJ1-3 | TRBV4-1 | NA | TGCGCCAGCAGCCAAGCAGATTTTCTTGGGGGGGCTGGAAACACCATATATTTT | CASSQADFLGGAGNTIYF
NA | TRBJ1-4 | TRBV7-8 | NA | TGTGCCAGCAGCCCGGGGGACGGTGGTGAGGAAAAACTGTTTTTT | CASSPGDGGEEKLFF
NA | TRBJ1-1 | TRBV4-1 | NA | TGCGCCAGCAGCCAAGTACAGGGTTCCCAAGCTTTCTTT | CASSQVQGSQAFF
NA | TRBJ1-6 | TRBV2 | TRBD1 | TGTGCCAGCGGGGGGACAGGGGACTATTCACCCCTCCACTTT | CASGGTGDYSPLHF
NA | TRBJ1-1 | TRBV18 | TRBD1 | TGTGCCAGCTCACCCGGGACAGGGGGTTACACTGAAGCTTTCTTT | CASSPGTGGYTEAFF
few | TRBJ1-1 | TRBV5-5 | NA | TGTGCCAGCAGCTTGGGGGTGGGAGCCAGCCGAGCTTTCTTT | CASSLGVGASRAFF
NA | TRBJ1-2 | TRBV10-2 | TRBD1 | TGCGCCAGCAGTGACGGAGGGGGCAAGGGCTATGGCTACACCTTC | CASSDGGGKGYGYTF
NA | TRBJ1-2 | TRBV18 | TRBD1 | TGTGCCAGCTCACCACGACAGGGGGGAGACGGCTATGGCTACACCTTC | CASSPRQGGDGYGYTF
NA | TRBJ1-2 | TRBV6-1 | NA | TGTGCCAGCAGTGAGACCACAGGTTATCTACGTAACTATGGCTACACCTTC | CASSETTGYLRNYGYTF
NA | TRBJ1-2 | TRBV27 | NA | TGTGCCAGCAGGGGCGGGGGGATCTATGGCTACACCTTC | CASRGGGIYGYTF
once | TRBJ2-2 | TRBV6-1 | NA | TGTGCCAGCAGTGAAATAGGAGGGGTTTATCCCGGGGAGCTGTTTTTT | CASSEIGGVYPGELFF
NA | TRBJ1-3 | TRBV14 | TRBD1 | TGTGCCAGCAGCCCGTCCGGGACAGGGGTGAGCTCTGGAAACACCATATATTTT | CASSPSGTGVSSGNTIYF
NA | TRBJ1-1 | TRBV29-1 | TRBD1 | TGCAGCGTTGAAGTACTCACAGGGGGCACTGAAGCTTTCTTT | CSVEVLTGGTEAFF
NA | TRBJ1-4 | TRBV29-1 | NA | TGCAGCGCCGGGGGGGGTTCTAATGAAAAACTGTTTTTT | CSAGGGSNEKLFF
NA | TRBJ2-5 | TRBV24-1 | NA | TGTGCCACCAGTGATTTCCCGGCCGCGCGGATGTACTTC | CATSDFPAARMYF
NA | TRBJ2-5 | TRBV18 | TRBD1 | TGTGCCAGCTCCCCAAGGACAGGAAACCAAGAGACCCAGTACTTC | CASSPRTGNQETQYF